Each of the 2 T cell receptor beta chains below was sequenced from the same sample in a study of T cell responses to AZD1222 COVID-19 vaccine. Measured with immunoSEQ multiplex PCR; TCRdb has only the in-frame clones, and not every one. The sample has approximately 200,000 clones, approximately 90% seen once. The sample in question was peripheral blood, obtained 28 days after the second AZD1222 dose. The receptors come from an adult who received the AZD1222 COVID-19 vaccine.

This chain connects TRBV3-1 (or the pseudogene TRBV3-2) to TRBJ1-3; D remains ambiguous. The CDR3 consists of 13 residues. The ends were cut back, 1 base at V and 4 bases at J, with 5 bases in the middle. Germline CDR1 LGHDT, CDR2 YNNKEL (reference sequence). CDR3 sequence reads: CASSQAAGNTIYF. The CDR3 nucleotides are TGTGCCAGCAGCCAAGCGGCCGGAAACACCATATATTTT.

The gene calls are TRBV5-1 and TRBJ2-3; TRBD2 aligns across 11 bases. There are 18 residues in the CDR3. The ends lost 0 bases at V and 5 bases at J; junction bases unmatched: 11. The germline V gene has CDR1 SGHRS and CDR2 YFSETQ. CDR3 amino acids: CASSLGLAGLSDEDTQYF. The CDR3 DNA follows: TGCGCCAGCAGCTTGGGACTAGCGGGACTCTCTGACGAAGATACGCAGTATTTT.